This passage covers 28 T cell receptor beta chains from one sample sequenced in a study of shared clonotypes between healthy human individuals. Sequencing was performed with immunoSEQ multiplex PCR; in TCRdb, only in-frame clones are kept and a portion is missing. The data contain some 1,400,000 clones, approximately 96% of them singletons. Sequencing input: naive CD4+ T cells sorted from blood. As to subset: CD45RA+ positively selected. These receptors came from a man aged 30 to 39 in good health.

The CDR3 bases are TGTGCCAGCAGCTCATCCGGGACTAGCGTTACCCAGTACTTC. It codes for CASSSSGTSVTQYF. V is TRBV7-9 and J is TRBJ2-5; TRBD2 aligns across 10 bases. The CDR3 totals 14 residues. V trimming: 4 bases; J trimming: 8 bases; junction bases outside the gene matches: 7. Germline CDR1 and CDR2: SEHNR and FQNEAQ (reference sequence).

The table lists this clone with a few counts. The chain couples TRBV27 to TRBJ2-7; 7 bases agree with TRBD2. After removal of 3 bases from V and 7 bases from J, the junction contained 6 bases not matched to a gene. The CDR3 consists of 13 residues. Germline-derived CDR1 and CDR2 are MNHEY and SMNVEV (reference sequence). CDR3 bases: TGTGCCAGCAGTTTGGGACTACATGGGGAGCAGTACTTC. Translating it yields CASSLGLHGEQYF.

As to this clone: At the DNA level, this CDR3 is encoded by other sequences in the same sample as well. This sequence joins TRBV5-4 and TRBJ1-2; D is perhaps TRBD1 (6 bases). Trimming stripped 0 bases from V and 4 bases from J, with 10 bases between. CDR1 SGHNT and CDR2 YYREEE come from the germline V gene (reference sequence). The CDR3 sequence is 14 residues long. The CDR3 DNA follows: TGTGCCAGCAGCTTGGCACAGGGAGGCTATGGCTACACCTTC. Translating gives CASSLAQGGYGYTF. The variable domain in full, completed from reference TRBV5-4 and TRBJ1-2, reads ETGVTQSPTHLIKTRGQQVTLRCSSQSGHNTVSWYQQALGQGPQFIFQYYREEENGRGNFPPRFSGLQFPNYSSELNVNALELDDSALYLCASSLAQGGYGYTFGSGTRLTVV.

The chain carries TRBV28 and TRBJ1-1; the match to TRBD1 covers 8 bases. Germline V gene data show CDR1 as MDHEN and CDR2 as SYDVKM. J gave up 5 bases and V 5 bases, and 16 bases lay outside the gene matches. CDR3 size: 17 residues. The CDR3 here is CASSPGAAGGTGTEAFF. The CDR3 DNA is TGTGCCAGCAGTCCAGGGGCGGCAGGGGGCACGGGAACTGAAGCTTTCTTT.

On this clone: Other DNA sequences in this sample translate to the same CDR3. The genes are TRBV5-1 and TRBJ2-3, with 11 bases matching TRBD2. Losses at the gene ends were 4 bases for V and 0 bases for J; bases not matched to a gene: 4. This CDR3 has 16 amino acids. In germline, CDR1 is SGHRS, CDR2 YFSETQ. The CDR3 DNA follows: TGCGCCAGCAGCCCGGGACTAGCGGATAGCACAGATACGCAGTATTTT. As protein: CASSPGLADSTDTQYF.

V gene TRBV7-2 combines with J gene TRBJ1-2; 7 bases are shared with TRBD1. This CDR3 has 13 residues. After removal of 5 bases from V and 4 bases from J, the junction contained 4 bases not matched to a gene. Germline V CDR1 and CDR2: SGHTA, FQGNSA. This CDR3 is CASSPGDSYGYTF. In DNA, the CDR3 is TGTGCCAGCAGCCCGGGGGACAGCTATGGCTACACCTTC.

The chain uses TRBV9 and TRBJ2-3, with 8 bases aligning to TRBD1. CDR1 and CDR2 from the germline V gene are SGDLS and YYNGEE. The CDR3 covers 14 residues. V gave up 2 bases and J gave up 3 bases; unmatched junction bases: 2. The CDR3 region is CASSVDRVTDTQYF. CDR3 DNA: TGTGCCAGCAGCGTGGACAGGGTTACAGATACGCAGTATTTT.

This clone was observed a single time. V is TRBV18 and J is TRBJ2-6; D unclear. Trimming stripped 6 bases from V and 1 base from J, with 13 bases between. The CDR3 length is 16 residues. In germline, CDR1 is KGHSH, CDR2 LQKENI. CDR3 region: CASSTQNPSGANVLTF. CDR3 in DNA: TGTGCCAGCTCCACACAGAACCCGTCTGGGGCCAACGTCCTGACTTTC.

The J gene is TRBJ1-4, the V gene TRBV5-1, with a possible D match to TRBD1 (6 bases). The V gene lost 1 base and the J gene lost 7 bases, with 20 bases spanning the gap. Germline-derived CDR1 and CDR2 are SGHRS and YFSETQ. The length of the CDR3 is 17 residues. CDR3 sequence reads: CASSLLGSGTRAEKLFF. CDR3 DNA sequence: TGCGCCAGCAGCTTGCTGGGGTCCGGGACAAGGGCTGAAAAACTGTTTTTT.

The V call is TRBV10-1, the J call TRBJ2-1; 10 positions match TRBD2. Germline lookup yields CDR1 WNHNN and CDR2 SYGVQD (reference sequence). CDR3 length equals 13 residues. Trimming cost V 5 bases and J 9 bases; bases outside gene matches: 4. The CDR3 DNA reads TGCGCCAGCAGTCAAAGCGGGAGGGGTGAGCAGTTCTTC. Translation: CASSQSGRGEQFF.

The V and J genes are TRBV28 and TRBJ2-3; D remains ambiguous. V was pared by 6 bases and J by 2 bases, with 12 bases between. The CDR3 contains 14 residues. Germline V lookup: CDR1 MDHEN, CDR2 SYDVKM. CDR3 sequence reads: CASSRNQVTDTQYF. The DNA for the CDR3 is TGTGCCAGCAGCCGAAATCAGGTCACAGATACGCAGTATTTT. Combining the CDR3 with reference TRBV28 and TRBJ2-3 gives the whole variable domain DVKVTQSSRYLVKRTGEKVFLECVQDMDHENMFWYRQDPGLGLRLIYFSYDVKMKEKGDIPEGYSVSREKKERFSLILESASTNQTSMYLCASSRNQVTDTQYFGPGTRLTVL.

The chain uses TRBV11-1 and TRBJ2-1; 7 bases fit TRBD2. Per the germline V gene, CDR1 is SGHAT and CDR2 is FQDESV (reference sequence). The junction had 3 bases not matched to a gene; V was cut back by 2 bases and J by 5 bases. The CDR3 runs to 14 residues. The DNA for the CDR3 is TGTGCCAGCAGCTTATTGCTAGCGGACAATGAGCAGTTCTTC. Its translation: CASSLLLADNEQFF.

This clone was picked up one time. The chain recombines TRBV2 with TRBJ2-3; 7 bases line up with TRBD2. Germline CDR1 is SNHLY and CDR2 is FYNNEI. The CDR3 spans 14 residues. The CDR3 spells CGLEGSGSTDTQYF. CDR3 DNA: TGTGGCTTAGAAGGTAGCGGGAGCACAGATACGCAGTATTTT.

Remarks on this clone: This sample includes further DNA sequences coding for the same CDR3. The chain recombines TRBV6-5 with TRBJ2-7; D may be TRBD1 (5 bases). The CDR3 is 14 amino acids. The germline V and J ends were trimmed by 2 bases and 3 bases, with 11 bases remaining between them. The germline gives CDR1 MNHEY, CDR2 SVGAGI. CDR3 bases: TGTGCCAGCAGTTACCTGGGTCAGGGCTACGAGCAGTACTTC. Its translation: CASSYLGQGYEQYF.

Here the CDR3 reads CASSLMGQGALALEQYF. The CDR3 DNA is TGTGCCAGCAGTTTAATGGGACAGGGGGCGTTGGCTCTGGAGCAGTACTTC. The V and J genes are TRBV28 and TRBJ2-7, with 12 bases identical to TRBD1. V was pared by 2 bases and J by 7 bases, with 12 bases of the junction left unmatched. Germline CDR1 MDHEN, CDR2 SYDVKM. The CDR3 runs to 17 residues.

The chain uses TRBV19 and TRBJ2-1, with TRBD2 identical over 7 bases. The CDR3 spans 16 residues. Germline CDR1 LNHDA, CDR2 SQIVND (reference sequence). The J segment lost 0 bases and the V segment lost 3 bases, leaving 5 bases of the junction unmatched. The CDR3 nucleotides read TGTGCCAGTAGTATTAGGGAGGGGAGCTCCTACAATGAGCAGTTCTTC. Its translation is CASSIREGSSYNEQFF.

CDR3: CASSHRGTGNYGYTF. The DNA of the CDR3 is TGTGCCAGCAGCCATCGAGGGACAGGGAACTATGGCTACACCTTC. This rearrangement joins TRBV14 to TRBJ1-2; TRBD1 agrees at 9 bases. The CDR3 runs 15 residues. With 3 bases clipped from V and 2 bases from J, the junction kept 4 bases outside the gene matches. The V gene's germline CDR1 is SGHDN and CDR2 FVKESK.

The chain joins TRBV28 to TRBJ1-1; unclear D gene. V lost 3 bases and J 5 bases, leaving 7 bases between the germline ends. The CDR3 length is 12 residues. Germline loops: CDR1 MDHEN, CDR2 SYDVKM. The CDR3 nucleotides are TGTGCCAGCAGTTTTAGGCGTACTGAAGCTTTCTTT. This codes for CASSFRRTEAFF.

The chain joins TRBV5-1 to TRBJ2-3, with 7 nucleotides matching TRBD2. CDR1 and CDR2 from the germline V gene are SGHRS and YFSETQ. The length of the CDR3 is 17 residues. V gave up 1 base and J gave up 1 base; unmatched junction bases: 9. As DNA, the CDR3 is TGCGCCAGCAGCTTGCGGGCCGGGGGAGGGGGCACAGATACGCAGTATTTT. Protein sequence: CASSLRAGGGGTDTQYF.

Of note for this clone: The sample holds other DNA sequences that translate to the same CDR3. This sequence joins TRBV6-5 and TRBJ2-5; 9 bases map to TRBD2. Trimming took 6 bases from V and 6 from J; bases not matched to a gene: 8. CDR3 size: 14 residues. Germline CDR1 is MNHEY and CDR2 is SVGAGI. This CDR3 reads CASRLAGGPKTQYF. The DNA of the CDR3 is TGTGCCAGCAGACTGGCGGGAGGGCCAAAGACCCAGTACTTC.

The CDR3 nucleotides read TGTGCCAGCAGCCCGCTTGACACCGGGGAGCTGTTTTTT. Residues: CASSPLDTGELFF. This chain joins TRBV7-3 and TRBJ2-2; D is uncertain. CDR3 size: 13 residues. Between the trimmed V and J ends, which lost 5 bases and 3 bases, there was a span of 7 bases. CDR1 SGHTA and CDR2 FQGTGA come from the germline V gene.

This clone was found once. This chain links TRBV5-1 with TRBJ2-1; D ambiguous. The CDR3 has 15 residues. Germline lookup yields CDR1 SGHRS and CDR2 YFSETQ. Trimming took off 4 bases at V and 6 bases at J, with 17 bases between the two ends. CDR3 region: CASSADIRVRNEQFF. The CDR3 region has the DNA TGCGCCAGCAGCGCCGACATCCGAGTTCGCAATGAGCAGTTCTTC.

The chain uses TRBV6-5 and TRBJ2-7; TRBD2 matches at 10 bases. The length of the CDR3 is 14 residues. Germline V gene sequence: CDR1 MNHEY, CDR2 SVGAGI. V gave up 1 base and J gave up 3 bases; unmatched junction bases: 0. DNA of the CDR3: TGTGCCAGCAGTTACTGGACTAGCGGCTACGAGCAGTACTTC. Its translation is CASSYWTSGYEQYF.

This chain uses TRBV5-4 with TRBJ2-7, with D hard to call. Germline CDR1 reads SGHNT; CDR2 reads YYREEE (reference sequence). V shed 0 bases and J shed 3 bases, with 10 bases lying between them. CDR3 length: 14 amino acids. Here the CDR3 DNA reads TGTGCCAGCAGCTTGGCTGGAGAGAGCTACGAGCAGTACTTC. Translation: CASSLAGESYEQYF.

The chain carries TRBV2 and TRBJ2-2, with D tentatively TRBD2 (6 bases). Germline CDR1 is SNHLY and CDR2 is FYNNEI. There are 15 residues in the CDR3. V dropped 6 bases and J dropped 0 bases, with 11 bases sitting between them. The CDR3 here is CASRRAGSNTGELFF. The CDR3, as DNA: TGTGCCAGCAGGCGGGCGGGGTCGAACACCGGGGAGCTGTTTTTT.

This clone was found a few times. V usage is TRBV6-1 and J usage is TRBJ1-5; weak D call: TRBD1 (5 bases). Germline V gene sequence: CDR1 MNHNS, CDR2 SASEGT. This CDR3 has 14 amino acids. V was shortened by 8 bases and J by 4 bases, with 15 bases between the two germline ends. The CDR3 coding sequence is TGTGCCAGCGGTCGAGGGACTCGAAATCAGCCCCAGCATTTT. Translating it yields CASGRGTRNQPQHF.

This rearrangement joins TRBV5-4 to TRBJ2-1; TRBD2 matches at 11 bases. The CDR3 consists of 18 residues. Per germline, CDR1 SGHNT and CDR2 YYREEE (reference sequence). The V gene end was trimmed by 0 bases and the J gene end by 2 bases; junction bases not matched to a gene: 7. CDR3 sequence reads: CASSLGTSGWSPYNEQFF. Here the CDR3 DNA reads TGTGCCAGCAGCTTGGGGACTAGCGGGTGGAGCCCCTACAATGAGCAGTTCTTC.

This chain uses TRBV6-5 with TRBJ2-3; D call uncertain. V lost 0 bases and J 5 bases, leaving 9 bases between the germline ends. Per the germline V gene, CDR1 is MNHEY and CDR2 is SVGAGI. The CDR3 sequence is 14 residues long. CDR3 in DNA: TGTGCCAGCAGTTACTCTACTCCCGGAGATACGCAGTATTTT. It codes for CASSYSTPGDTQYF.